These T cell receptor beta chains were read from a single sample in a study of cytomegalovirus exposure and HLA in healthy donors. The method was immunoSEQ multiplex PCR; TCRdb's version includes in-frame clones alone and lacks a portion of them. The sample has roughly 140,000 clones, approximately 80% seen once. The sequencing sample was made of PBMCs. Every receptor here comes from a woman aged 45-65 years in good health and CMV-seropositive. Each CDR3 is given with its conserved first and last residue. D genes are given only for firm matches. Size values are once, few and many counts, or a class for expanded clones, and some rows have none.

J gene,D gene,clone size,V gene,CDR3 protein,CDR3 DNA
TRBJ1-4,NA,NA,TRBV29-1,CSASDSPGLTNEKLFF,TGCAGCGCATCCGACAGCCCCGGGTTAACTAATGAAAAACTGTTTTTT
TRBJ1-3,NA,NA,TRBV6-6,CASSRTRGNTIYF,TGTGCCAGCAGTCGAACGAGGGGAAACACCATATATTTT
TRBJ1-6,TRBD1,NA,TRBV6-9,CASTLPGTGSLAPLHF,TGTGCCAGCACCTTACCCGGGACAGGGTCTTTGGCGCCCCTCCACTTT
TRBJ2-6,TRBD2,once,TRBV19,CASSIDKLAGISGANVLTF,TGTGCCAGTAGTATAGACAAACTAGCGGGCATCTCTGGGGCCAACGTCCTGACTTTC
TRBJ1-5,NA,few,TRBV29-1,CSASSCVDAVCPQHF,TGCAGCGCCTCCTCATGTGTTGACGCGGTTTGCCCCCAGCATTTT
TRBJ2-2,NA,NA,TRBV20-1,CSAEGSGELFF,TGCAGTGCTGAGGGCAGTGGGGAGCTGTTTTTT
TRBJ2-7,NA,few,TRBV4-2,CASSQRSSDEQYF,TGTGCCAGCAGCCAGCGATCTAGCGACGAGCAGTACTTC
TRBJ1-1,NA,NA,TRBV6-1,CASSVIGTEAFF,TGTGCCAGCAGTGTCATCGGTACTGAAGCTTTCTTT
TRBJ2-5,TRBD1,NA,TRBV5-6,CASSLQQGLETQYF,TGTGCCAGCAGCTTACAACAGGGGTTGGAGACCCAGTACTTC
TRBJ2-2,TRBD2,NA,TRBV5-4,CASSFLLAGGDTGELFF,TGTGCCAGCAGCTTTTTGCTAGCGGGTGGAGACACCGGGGAGCTGTTTTTT
TRBJ1-4,TRBD1,few,TRBV2,CASSGPGQKNEKLFF,TGTGCCAGCAGTGGTCCGGGACAGAAAAATGAAAAACTGTTTTTT
TRBJ1-6,NA,NA,TRBV10-3,CAICSEATGSPLHF,TGTGCCATCTGTAGTGAGGCAACTGGGTCACCCCTCCACTTT
TRBJ1-1,NA,NA,TRBV7-6,CASSLQGQPNTEAFF,TGTGCCAGCAGCTTACAGGGGCAACCGAACACTGAAGCTTTCTTT
TRBJ1-2,NA,NA,TRBV5-4,CASSIDSPNYGYTF,TGTGCCAGCAGCATAGACAGTCCTAACTATGGCTACACCTTC
TRBJ2-7,TRBD2,NA,TRBV5-6,CASSPGLAGEQYF,TGTGCCAGCAGCCCCGGACTAGCGGGGGAGCAGTACTTC
TRBJ1-5,NA,NA,TRBV9,CASSVGGRWYSNQPQHF,TGTGCCAGCAGCGTCGGGGGGCGATGGTATAGCAATCAGCCCCAGCATTTT
TRBJ1-2,NA,NA,TRBV5-5,CASSTDSGYTF,TGTGCCAGCAGCACGGACTCTGGCTACACCTTC
TRBJ1-5,TRBD1,NA,TRBV4-2,CASSQEKDRESGNQPQHF,TGTGCCAGCAGCCAAGAGAAGGACAGGGAAAGTGGCAATCAGCCCCAGCATTTT
TRBJ2-7,NA,NA,TRBV11-2,CASSDPQLGRREQYF,TGTGCCAGCAGCGACCCCCAGCTTGGGCGGAGGGAGCAGTACTTC
TRBJ2-1,TRBD1,NA,TRBV27,CASSLRRQGNEQFF,TGTGCCAGCAGTTTACGAAGACAGGGAAATGAGCAGTTCTTC
TRBJ1-6,NA,few,TRBV2,CASRGTRNNSPLHF,TGTGCCAGCAGGGGGACACGAAATAATTCACCCCTCCACTTT
TRBJ2-3,NA,NA,TRBV4-1,CASSQGGDWTTDTQYF,TGCGCCAGCAGCCAAGGTGGGGACTGGACCACAGATACGCAGTATTTT
TRBJ1-5,NA,NA,TRBV7-8,CASSLSTSGQPQHF,TGTGCCAGCAGCTTATCCACGTCGGGACAGCCCCAGCATTTT
TRBJ2-3,TRBD1,few,TRBV15,CATSRAGGATDTQYF,TGTGCCACCAGCAGAGCAGGGGGCGCGACAGATACGCAGTATTTT
TRBJ2-3,TRBD1,once,TRBV19,CASSIAGGPTDTQYF,TGTGCCAGTAGTATAGCAGGGGGTCCCACAGATACGCAGTATTTT
TRBJ2-3,TRBD2,NA,TRBV6-6,CASSRQAGITDTQYF,TGTGCCAGCAGCCGCCAAGCGGGGATCACAGATACGCAGTATTTT
TRBJ2-2,NA,NA,TRBV30,CAWSVQGFNTGELFF,TGTGCCTGGAGTGTACAGGGATTTAACACCGGGGAGCTGTTTTTT
TRBJ2-1,TRBD2,NA,TRBV29-1,CSVDGGSYNEQFF,TGCAGCGTTGACGGGGGGTCCTACAATGAGCAGTTCTTC
TRBJ2-7,NA,NA,TRBV6-1,CASSRFTASYEQYF,TGTGCCAGCAGTAGATTTACAGCTTCCTACGAGCAGTACTTC
TRBJ1-4,NA,NA,TRBV19,CASSIPTGREKLFF,TGTGCCAGTAGTATACCCACAGGGCGAGAAAAACTGTTTTTT
TRBJ1-6,NA,NA,TRBV6-6,CASSYGTDPLHF,TGTGCCAGCAGTTACGGTACAGACCCCCTCCACTTT
TRBJ2-5,NA,NA,TRBV29-1,CSVERGGGGTQYF,TGCAGCGTTGAAAGGGGGGGCGGCGGGACCCAGTACTTC
TRBJ2-7,NA,few,TRBV29-1,CSVERGGTEPDYEQYF,TGCAGCGTTGAAAGGGGGGGGACGGAACCCGACTACGAGCAGTACTTC
TRBJ2-7,NA,NA,TRBV30,CAWSVTGGIDEQYF,TGTGCCTGGAGTGTAACTGGGGGGATCGACGAGCAGTACTTC
TRBJ2-2,TRBD1,NA,TRBV7-9,CASSWTGRNTGELFF,TGTGCCAGCAGCTGGACAGGAAGGAACACCGGGGAGCTGTTTTTT
TRBJ2-1,TRBD2,NA,TRBV25-1,CASSESPGSLAGAREQFF,TGTGCCAGCAGTGAATCTCCTGGGTCGCTAGCGGGGGCTCGGGAGCAGTTCTTC
TRBJ1-6,NA,NA,TRBV7-8,CASSLGLISSYNSPLHF,TGTGCTAGCAGCTTGGGCCTGATTAGCTCCTATAATTCACCCCTCCACTTT
TRBJ1-1,NA,NA,TRBV30,CAWSWAGLNTEAFF,TGTGCCTGGAGTTGGGCGGGACTGAACACTGAAGCTTTCTTT
TRBJ2-3,TRBD2,NA,TRBV5-4,CASSLARTSGGAADTQYF,TGTGCCAGCAGCTTGGCGAGGACTAGCGGGGGGGCCGCGGATACGCAGTATTTT
TRBJ2-3,TRBD2,NA,TRBV5-6,CASSLRGGADTQYF,TGTGCCAGCAGCCTGCGGGGGGGGGCAGATACGCAGTATTTT
TRBJ2-6,NA,NA,TRBV5-1,CASSLPTSSGANVLTF,TGCGCCAGCAGCTTACCTACTAGCTCTGGGGCCAACGTCCTGACTTTC
TRBJ2-3,TRBD2,NA,TRBV5-1,CASSSATSTTDTQYF,TGCGCCAGCAGCTCGGCGACTAGCACCACAGATACGCAGTATTTT
TRBJ2-7,NA,NA,TRBV21-1,CASNHYEGLDEQYF,TGTGCCAGTAACCACTATGAGGGTTTGGACGAGCAGTACTTC
TRBJ2-3,TRBD2,NA,TRBV27,CASSLSRRGGEGFRTDTQYF,TGTGCCAGCAGTTTATCGAGGCGGGGGGGCGAGGGGTTTAGGACAGATACGCAGTATTTT
TRBJ2-7,TRBD2,NA,TRBV5-6,CASSPAGGAPYEQYF,TGTGCCAGCAGCCCCGCCGGGGGGGCCCCCTACGAGCAGTACTTC
TRBJ1-1,NA,once,TRBV6-6,CASGKGVNTEAFF,TGTGCCAGCGGAAAGGGGGTTAACACTGAAGCTTTCTTT
TRBJ1-1,TRBD1,NA,TRBV6-1,CASSAGQGGTEAFF,TGTGCCAGCAGCGCGGGACAGGGAGGTACTGAAGCTTTCTTT